The clone carrying this T cell receptor beta chain came up a few times. Its antigen is still unknown. This specimen comes from a study of identical twins. Study results and limitations: Analyses of zero insertions could be partly confounded by invariant MAIT and iNKT cells. Models came in too low on out-of-frame TCR alpha sharing in monozygotic twins. Clonotypes of the beta chain that were abundant in cord blood carried fewer insertions (memory repertoires showed none).

TCRdb re-called the 5' RACE reads with MiXCR, one entry per CDR3 protein. The sample consists of under 300,000 distinct CDR3 sequences, about 8.3% of them appearing once. Each donor was a healthy Caucasian. The CDR3 runs 15 residues. Looked up from germline, CDR1 is MDHEN and CDR2 is SYDVKM. The V segment lost 6 bases and the J segment 5 bases; nucleotides outside the gene matches: 7. These same data were also listed under a study on yellow fever vaccine responses in identical twins.

The genes are TRBV28 and TRBJ1-2; 12 bases map to TRBD1. This sequence was found in a woman under 30 in good health. Source material: CD8+ T cells sorted from blood. CDR3 DNA sequence: TGTGCCAGCAGCTACCCGGGACAGGGGGCTTATGGCTACACCTTC. It is translated as CASSYPGQGAYGYTF.